The 9 T cell receptor beta chains in this list originate from one sample, sequenced in a study of low-dose radiotherapy and immunotherapy resistance in tumors. With TRAV- and TRBV-specific primers, first-strand cDNA was made, covering the alpha and beta chains. Over roughly 19 PCR cycles, TCRs were amplified from a constant-region primer and V-primer adapter. TCRdb reprocessed the reads via MiXCR and lists one record per CDR3 protein. The sample has tens of thousands of distinct CDR3 sequences; about 18% are singletons. The time point is: before trial treatment. The sequences come from PBMCs, collected before treatment. These receptors originate from a male donor with prostate cancer.

This clonotype appeared many times. The chain is built from TRBV7-2 and TRBJ2-7; D tentatively fits TRBD1 or TRBD2 (7 bases each). Germline V gene sequence: CDR1 SGHTA, CDR2 FQGNSA. Trimming removed 2 bases at V and 4 bases at J, with 12 bases between. This CDR3 comprises 14 residues. The CDR3 loop is CASSLRQGGYEQYF. The CDR3 DNA follows: TGTGCCAGCAGCTTAAGGCAGGGGGGGTACGAGCAGTACTTC.

Ten or more counts support this clonotype. The junction and the germline gene differ at one end; a read error may be behind it. The chain recombines TRBV29-1 with TRBJ1-1; maybe TRBD1 (5 bases). The germline V gene has CDR1 SQVTM and CDR2 ANQGSEA. There are 12 residues in the CDR3. The CDR3 region is CSTGGENPEAFF. DNA of the CDR3: TGCAGCACGGGGGGGGAGAACCCTGAAGCTTTCTTT.

This clonotype was seen a handful of times. J is TRBJ1-6 and V is TRBV18; tentative D call: TRBD1 (5 bases). Germline V lookup: CDR1 KGHSH, CDR2 LQKENI. This CDR3 is built from 16 residues. Trimming cost V 4 bases and J 10 bases, with 20 bases left between them. CDR3 nucleotide sequence: TGTGCCAGCTCACAAACCGGGCGGGGCGGAGGGTCACCCCTCCACTTT. Residues: CASSQTGRGGGSPLHF.

As to this clonotype: Only one base separates this from a far larger clonotype, so it likely reflects a read error. This chain joins TRBV5-6 and TRBJ2-1; D ambiguous. Trimming removed 2 bases from V and 5 bases from J, with 5 bases in between. This CDR3 comprises 12 residues. Germline CDR1 is SGHDT and CDR2 is YYEEEE. Written as DNA, the CDR3 is TGTGCCAGCAGCTTTCGGGACAATGAGCAGTTCTTC. Translated: CASSFRDNEQFF. The entire variable domain, with the rest obtained from reference TRBV5-6 and TRBJ2-1, is as follows: DAGVTQSPTHLIKTRGQQVTLRCSPKSGHDTVSWYQQALGQGPQFIFQYYEEEERQRGNFPDRFSGHQFPNYSSELNVNALLLGDSALYLCASSFRDNEQFFGPGTRLTVL.

This clonotype was seen at least ten times. The chain uses TRBV20-1 and TRBJ2-1, with 9 bases fitting TRBD2. V lost 1 base and J lost 11; bases outside the gene matches: 9. Germline CDR1 and CDR2: DFQATT and SNEGSKA (reference sequence). This CDR3 region has 14 residues. CDR3 sequence (DNA): TGCAGTGCTAGAGTGGGCGGGGGGGAACAAAAGCAGTTCTTC. Its protein product is CSARVGGGEQKQFF.

This clonotype was detected a few times. V usage is TRBV5-5 and J usage is TRBJ2-2; no clear D gene. Between the trimmed V and J ends, which lost 0 bases and 4 bases, there was a span of 7 bases. Germline V gene data show CDR1 as SGHKS and CDR2 as YYEKEE (reference sequence). This CDR3 contains 14 residues. The CDR3 region has the DNA TGTGCCAGCAGCTTGGGTGGTTCCACCGGGGAGCTGTTTTTT. This encodes CASSLGGSTGELFF.

This clonotype was counted between two and nine times. CDR3 sequence: CASSARDRENEQFF. The CDR3 coding sequence is TGTGCCAGCAGCGCCCGGGACAGGGAGAATGAGCAGTTCTTC. The chain has TRBV21-1 and TRBJ2-1; the listed D gene, TRBD1, was not tested against the DNA. TRBV21-1 is termed a pseudogene. The CDR3 runs 14 residues.

This clonotype was counted ten times or more. The V call is TRBV3-1, the J call TRBJ2-7, with D perhaps TRBD1 (6 bases). The CDR3 covers 15 residues. Trimming shortened V by 0 bases and J by 3 bases, and 12 bases separated the two germline ends. Germline V lookup: CDR1 LGHDT, CDR2 YNNKEL (reference sequence). CDR3 amino acids: CASSQDRTALYEQYF. CDR3 bases: TGTGCCAGCAGCCAAGATAGGACAGCCCTCTACGAGCAGTACTTC.

This clonotype appeared once. The genes are TRBV5-1 and TRBJ2-7; TRBD1 agrees at 9 bases. Germline trimming cut 5 bases from V and 3 bases from J; bases unmatched to any gene: 9. Germline CDR1 SGHRS, CDR2 YFSETQ. This CDR3 contains 15 residues. The CDR3 DNA reads as TGCGCCAGCAGGCAGGACGGGACAGGGATCTACGAGCAGTACTTC. Translating it yields CASRQDGTGIYEQYF.